This record covers a single T cell receptor (beta chain). Its cognate antigen is unknown. Since the CDR3 does not end with the conserved phenylalanine or tryptophan, this likely comes from a read error. Samples came from axillary lymph nodes draining the breast cancer. V was pared by 8 bases and J by 0 bases, with 10 bases between. CDR1 and CDR2 from the germline V gene are MNHNS and SASEGT. The CDR3 extends over 14 amino acids. The entry originates in a study of breast tumors, draining lymph nodes, adjacent tissues. Broader study findings: Data only fit, rather than demonstrated, lymph node origin of most tumor T cells. Tumors had less TCR diversity than lymph nodes, more than nontumor tissue. Most tumor T cells seemingly derive from lymph node, then expand in tumor.

TCRdb analysed the multiplex PCR reads with MiXCR anew, one entry per CDR3 protein. The sample carries around 120,000 distinct CDR3 sequences, nearly 20% recorded once. The source material was axillary lymph node tissue. The clonotype was recovered from a female donor with breast cancer. Some clones in this sample may be carry-over from other donors' samples. The V gene is TRBV6-1, the J gene TRBJ1-4, with D possibly TRBD1 on 6 matching bases. The CDR3 DNA reads TGTGCCAGCGGTGGACAGCCAACTAATGAAAAACTGTTTTAT. Translating gives CASGGQPTNEKLFY.